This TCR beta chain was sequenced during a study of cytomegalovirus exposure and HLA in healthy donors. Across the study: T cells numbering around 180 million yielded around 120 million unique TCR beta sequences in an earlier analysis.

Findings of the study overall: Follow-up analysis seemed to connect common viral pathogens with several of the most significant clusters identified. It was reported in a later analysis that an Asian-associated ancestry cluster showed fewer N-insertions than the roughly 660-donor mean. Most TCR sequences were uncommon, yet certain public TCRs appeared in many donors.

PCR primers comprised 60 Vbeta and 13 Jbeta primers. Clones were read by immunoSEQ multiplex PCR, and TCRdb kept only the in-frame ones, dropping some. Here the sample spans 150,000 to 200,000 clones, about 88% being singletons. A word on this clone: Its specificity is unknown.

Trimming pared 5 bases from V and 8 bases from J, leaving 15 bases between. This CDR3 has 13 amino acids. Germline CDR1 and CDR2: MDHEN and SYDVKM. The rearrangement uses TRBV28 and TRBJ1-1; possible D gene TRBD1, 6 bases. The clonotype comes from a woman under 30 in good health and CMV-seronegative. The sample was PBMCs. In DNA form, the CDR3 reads TGTGCCAGCAGTACCCCCGGACAGCCGGAAGCTTTCTTT. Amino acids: CASSTPGQPEAFF.